This T cell receptor (beta chain) was obtained from a study of blood T cell repertoires in COVID-19. On the study more broadly: PBMCs, B-cell-depleted T cells, or T cells provided the cDNA or gDNA that made up the material.

Looked up from germline, CDR1 is SGHRS and CDR2 is YFSETQ. The CDR3 has 14 amino acids. V gave up 0 bases and J gave up 5 bases, with 12 bases separating them. Source study methods: Counts of nucleated cells, estimated from reference gene primer amplification, were obtained. Assay: immunoSEQ multiplex PCR; the TCRdb copy retains only in-frame clones and omits some. V, J and clone size are taken as reported in that table, and D and trimming were inferred from the DNA itself. The sample gives about 310,000 clones, 87% of which show up once; 1% is in the top ten. The clonotype originates from a man in his fifties or sixties with active or convalescent COVID-19. This rearrangement joins TRBV5-1 to TRBJ2-7, with D perhaps TRBD2 (6 bases). The sequenced sample consisted of peripheral blood. This chain's CDR3 is CASSLVAGSNEQYF. In DNA form, the CDR3 reads TGCGCCAGCAGCTTGGTGGCGGGGTCCAACGAGCAGTACTTC.